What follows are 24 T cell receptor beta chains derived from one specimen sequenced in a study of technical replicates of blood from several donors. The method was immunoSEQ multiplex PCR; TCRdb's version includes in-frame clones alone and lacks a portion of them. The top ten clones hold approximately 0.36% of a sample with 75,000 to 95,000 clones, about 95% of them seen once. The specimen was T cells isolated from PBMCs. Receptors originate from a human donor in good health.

The CDR3 protein is CAISVGASGGSYEQYF. The DNA of the CDR3 is TGTGCCATCAGTGTGGGGGCTAGCGGGGGGTCCTACGAGCAGTACTTC. V gene TRBV10-3 combines with J gene TRBJ2-7; TRBD2 matches at 11 bases. The CDR3 spans 16 residues. Germline assignment: CDR1 ENHRY and CDR2 SYGVKD. Unmatched junction bases numbered 6, after V lost 4 bases and J lost 1 base.

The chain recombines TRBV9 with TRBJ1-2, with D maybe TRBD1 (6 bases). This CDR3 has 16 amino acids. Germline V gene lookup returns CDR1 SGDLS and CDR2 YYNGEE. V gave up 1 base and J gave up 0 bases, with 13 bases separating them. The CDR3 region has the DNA TGTGCCAGCAGCGTACCCCGGACAGCCCCTAACTATGGCTACACCTTC. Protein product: CASSVPRTAPNYGYTF.

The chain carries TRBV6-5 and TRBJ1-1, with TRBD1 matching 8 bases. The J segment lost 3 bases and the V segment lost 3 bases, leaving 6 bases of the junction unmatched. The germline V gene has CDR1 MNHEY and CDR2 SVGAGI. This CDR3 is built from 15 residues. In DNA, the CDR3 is TGTGCCAGCAGTTATCAGACAGGGGCGTACACTGAAGCTTTCTTT. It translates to CASSYQTGAYTEAFF.

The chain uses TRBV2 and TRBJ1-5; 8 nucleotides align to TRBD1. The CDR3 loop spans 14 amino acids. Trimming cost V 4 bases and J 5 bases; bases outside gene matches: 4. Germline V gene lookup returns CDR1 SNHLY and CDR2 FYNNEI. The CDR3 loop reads CASSGTGQHQPQHF. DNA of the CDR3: TGTGCCAGCAGTGGGACAGGGCAACATCAGCCCCAGCATTTT. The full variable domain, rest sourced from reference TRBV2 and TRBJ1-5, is EPEVTQTPSHQVTQMGQEVILRCVPISNHLYFYWYRQILGQKVEFLVSFYNNEISEKSEIFDDQFSVERPDGSNFTLKIRSTKLEDSAMYFCASSGTGQHQPQHFGDGTRLSIL.

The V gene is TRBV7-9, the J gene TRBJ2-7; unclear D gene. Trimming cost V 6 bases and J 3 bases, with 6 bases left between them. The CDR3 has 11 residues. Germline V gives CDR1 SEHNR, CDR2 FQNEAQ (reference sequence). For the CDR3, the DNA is TGTGCCAGCAGTATTAACTACGAGCAGTACTTC. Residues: CASSINYEQYF.

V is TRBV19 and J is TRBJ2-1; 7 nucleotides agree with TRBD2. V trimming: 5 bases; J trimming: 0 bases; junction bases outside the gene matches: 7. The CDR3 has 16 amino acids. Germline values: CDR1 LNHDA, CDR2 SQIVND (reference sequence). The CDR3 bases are TGTGCCAGTAGTTTGGGTAGCGGGTACTCCTACAATGAGCAGTTCTTC. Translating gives CASSLGSGYSYNEQFF.

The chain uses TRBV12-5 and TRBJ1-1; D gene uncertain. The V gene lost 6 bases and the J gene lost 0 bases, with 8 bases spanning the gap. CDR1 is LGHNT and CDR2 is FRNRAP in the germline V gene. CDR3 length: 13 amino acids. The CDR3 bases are TGTGCTAGTGGCTTATCGGTGAACACTGAAGCTTTCTTT. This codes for CASGLSVNTEAFF.

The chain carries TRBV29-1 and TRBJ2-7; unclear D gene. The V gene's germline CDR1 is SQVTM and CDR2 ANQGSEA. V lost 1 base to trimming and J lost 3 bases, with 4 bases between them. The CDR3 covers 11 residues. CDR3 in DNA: TGCAGCGTTGAAGGAGACTACGAGCAGTACTTC. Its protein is CSVEGDYEQYF.

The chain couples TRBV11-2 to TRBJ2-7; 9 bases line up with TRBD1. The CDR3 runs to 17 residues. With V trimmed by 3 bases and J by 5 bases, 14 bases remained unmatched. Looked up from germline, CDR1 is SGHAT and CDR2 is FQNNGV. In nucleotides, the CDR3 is TGTGCCAGCAGCTTTGAATCTTATGGGGACAGGGACCACGAGCAGTACTTC. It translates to CASSFESYGDRDHEQYF. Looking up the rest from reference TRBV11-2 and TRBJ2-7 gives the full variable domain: EAGVAQSPRYKIIEKRQSVAFWCNPISGHATLYWYQQILGQGPKLLIQFQNNGVVDDSQLPKDRFSAERLKGVDSTLKIQPAKLEDSAVYLCASSFESYGDRDHEQYFGPGTRLTVT.

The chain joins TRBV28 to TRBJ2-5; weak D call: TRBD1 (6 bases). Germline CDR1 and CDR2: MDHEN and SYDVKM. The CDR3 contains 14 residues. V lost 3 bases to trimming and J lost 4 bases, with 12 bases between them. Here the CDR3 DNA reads TGTGCCAGCAGTTTTAGAGAGGGGGTAGAGACCCAGTACTTC. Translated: CASSFREGVETQYF.

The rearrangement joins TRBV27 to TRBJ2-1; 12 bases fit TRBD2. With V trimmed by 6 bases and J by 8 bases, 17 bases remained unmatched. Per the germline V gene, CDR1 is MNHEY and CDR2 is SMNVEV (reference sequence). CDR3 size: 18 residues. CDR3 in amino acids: CASSRVLETSGSSHEQFF. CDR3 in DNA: TGTGCCAGCAGCCGCGTATTGGAGACTAGCGGGAGCAGCCATGAGCAGTTCTTC.

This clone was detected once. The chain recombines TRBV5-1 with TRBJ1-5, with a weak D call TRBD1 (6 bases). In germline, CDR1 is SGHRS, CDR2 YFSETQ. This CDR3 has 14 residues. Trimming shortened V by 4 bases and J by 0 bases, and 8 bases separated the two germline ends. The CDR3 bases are TGCGCCAGCAGCGTGGACAGTAGCAATCAGCCCCAGCATTTT. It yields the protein CASSVDSSNQPQHF. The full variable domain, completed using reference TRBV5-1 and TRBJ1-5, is KAGVTQTPRYLIKTRGQQVTLSCSPISGHRSVSWYQQTPGQGLQFLFEYFSETQRNKGNFPGRFSGRQFSNSRSEMNVSTLELGDSALYLCASSVDSSNQPQHFGDGTRLSIL.

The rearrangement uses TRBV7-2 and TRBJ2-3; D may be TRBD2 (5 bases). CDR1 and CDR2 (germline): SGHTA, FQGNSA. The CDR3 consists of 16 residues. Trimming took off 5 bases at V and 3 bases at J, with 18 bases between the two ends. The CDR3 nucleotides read TGTGCCAGCAGCCTTGGCTCTAGCTTTGGGACAGATACGCAGTATTTT. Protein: CASSLGSSFGTDTQYF.

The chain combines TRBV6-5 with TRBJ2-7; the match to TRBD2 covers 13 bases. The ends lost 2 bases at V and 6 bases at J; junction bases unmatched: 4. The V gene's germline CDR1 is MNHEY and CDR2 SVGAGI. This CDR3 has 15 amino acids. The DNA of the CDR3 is TGTGCCAGCAGTTACGGGGGACTAGCGGGATTCGAGCAGTACTTC. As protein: CASSYGGLAGFEQYF.

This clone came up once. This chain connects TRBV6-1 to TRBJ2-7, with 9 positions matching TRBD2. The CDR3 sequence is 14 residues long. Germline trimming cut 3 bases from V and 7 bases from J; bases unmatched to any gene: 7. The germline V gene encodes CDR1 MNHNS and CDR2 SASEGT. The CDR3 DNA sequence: TGTGCCAGCAGTGAGGGCGGGAGGGCTTATGAGCAGTACTTC. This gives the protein CASSEGGRAYEQYF.

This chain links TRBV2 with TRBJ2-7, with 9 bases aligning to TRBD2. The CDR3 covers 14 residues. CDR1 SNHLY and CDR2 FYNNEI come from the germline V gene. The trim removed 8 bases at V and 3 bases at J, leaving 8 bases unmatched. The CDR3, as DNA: TGTGCCAGCTTGGGGCGGGAGGGCCTCTACGAGCAGTACTTC. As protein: CASLGREGLYEQYF.

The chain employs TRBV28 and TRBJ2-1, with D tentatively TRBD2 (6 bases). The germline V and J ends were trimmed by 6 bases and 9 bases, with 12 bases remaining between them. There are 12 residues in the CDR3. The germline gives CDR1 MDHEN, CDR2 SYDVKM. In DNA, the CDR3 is TGTGCCAGCAGGTATACTAGCCGTGAGCAGTTCTTC. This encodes CASRYTSREQFF.

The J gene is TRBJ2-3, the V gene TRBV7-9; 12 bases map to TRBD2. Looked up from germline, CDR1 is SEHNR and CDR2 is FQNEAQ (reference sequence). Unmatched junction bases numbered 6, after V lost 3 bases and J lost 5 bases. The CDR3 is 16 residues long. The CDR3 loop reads CASSFLAGGPKDTQYF. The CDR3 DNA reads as TGTGCCAGCAGCTTCCTAGCGGGAGGGCCAAAAGATACGCAGTATTTT.

CDR3 nucleotide sequence: TGTGCCAGCAGTGGAAAGTGGACGGGGAGCACTGAAGCTTTCTTT. Protein product: CASSGKWTGSTEAFF. The J gene is TRBJ1-1, the V gene TRBV6-1; D unresolved. V shed 4 bases and J shed 4 bases, with 16 bases lying between them. CDR3 length: 15 amino acids. The germline V gene has CDR1 MNHNS and CDR2 SASEGT.

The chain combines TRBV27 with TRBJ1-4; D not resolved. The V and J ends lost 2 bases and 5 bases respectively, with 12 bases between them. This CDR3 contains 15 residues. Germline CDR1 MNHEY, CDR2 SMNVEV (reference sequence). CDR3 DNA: TGTGCCAGCAGTTTAGGAGGGCTCCCGAATGAAAAACTGTTTTTT. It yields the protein CASSLGGLPNEKLFF.

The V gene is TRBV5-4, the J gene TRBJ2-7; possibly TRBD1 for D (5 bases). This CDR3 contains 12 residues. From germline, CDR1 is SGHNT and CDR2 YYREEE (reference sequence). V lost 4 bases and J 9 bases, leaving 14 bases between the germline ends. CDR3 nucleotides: TGTGCCAGCAGCCGTGACAGTTCGGGGCAGTACTTC. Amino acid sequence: CASSRDSSGQYF.

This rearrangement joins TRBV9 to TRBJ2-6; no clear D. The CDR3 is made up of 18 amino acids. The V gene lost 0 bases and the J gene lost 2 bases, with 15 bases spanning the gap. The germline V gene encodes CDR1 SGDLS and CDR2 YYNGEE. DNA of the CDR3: TGTGCCAGCAGCGTAGACAGCCACCACGTGACTGGGGCCAACGTCCTGACTTTC. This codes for CASSVDSHHVTGANVLTF. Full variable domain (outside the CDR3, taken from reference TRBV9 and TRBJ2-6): DSGVTQTPKHLITATGQRVTLRCSPRSGDLSVYWYQQSLDQGLQFLIQYYNGEERAKGNILERFSAQQFPDLHSELNLSSLELGDSALYFCASSVDSHHVTGANVLTFGAGSRLTVL.

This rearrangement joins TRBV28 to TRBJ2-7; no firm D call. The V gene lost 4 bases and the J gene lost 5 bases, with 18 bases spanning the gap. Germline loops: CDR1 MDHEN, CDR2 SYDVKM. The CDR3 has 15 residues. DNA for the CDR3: TGTGCCAGCAGTTCAATATTAGCCCCCGATAACGAGCAGTACTTC. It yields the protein CASSSILAPDNEQYF. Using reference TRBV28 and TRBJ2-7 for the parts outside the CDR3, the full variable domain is DVKVTQSSRYLVKRTGEKVFLECVQDMDHENMFWYRQDPGLGLRLIYFSYDVKMKEKGDIPEGYSVSREKKERFSLILESASTNQTSMYLCASSSILAPDNEQYFGPGTRLTVT.

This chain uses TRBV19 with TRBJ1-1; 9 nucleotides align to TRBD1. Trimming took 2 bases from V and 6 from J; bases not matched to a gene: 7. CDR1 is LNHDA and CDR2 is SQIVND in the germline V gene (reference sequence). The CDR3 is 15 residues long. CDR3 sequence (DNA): TGTGCCAGTAGTATACCGACGACAGGGGGGGCTGAAGCTTTCTTT. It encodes CASSIPTTGGAEAFF.